The TCR beta chain under discussion was sequenced for a study of blood T cell repertoires in COVID-19. Study-wide background: Italy, Spain and the United States were the sources of the convalescent and acute COVID-19 samples. Sources were T cells, B-cell-depleted T cells, or PBMCs; the material itself was cDNA or gDNA.

In the original analysis: Nucleated cell counts were estimated from reference gene primer amplification. Profiled with immunoSEQ multiplex PCR; TCRdb holds only in-frame clones, not every one. V, J and clone size are those of that table, while D and trimming were read from the DNA. The sample consists of over 200,000 clones, around 82% of them appearing once. Looked up from germline, CDR1 is WSHSY and CDR2 is SAAADI. The CDR3 has 13 amino acids. The ends were cut back, 2 bases at V and 10 bases at J, with 11 bases in the middle. The specimen was peripheral blood. The chain links TRBV10-2 to TRBJ1-4; possible D gene TRBD1, 5 bases. This receptor was obtained from a woman between 35 and 50 years old with active or convalescent COVID-19. The CDR3 region is CASSEGGDRKLFF. The CDR3 DNA reads as TGCGCCAGCAGTGAGGGCGGGGACCGAAAACTGTTTTTT.